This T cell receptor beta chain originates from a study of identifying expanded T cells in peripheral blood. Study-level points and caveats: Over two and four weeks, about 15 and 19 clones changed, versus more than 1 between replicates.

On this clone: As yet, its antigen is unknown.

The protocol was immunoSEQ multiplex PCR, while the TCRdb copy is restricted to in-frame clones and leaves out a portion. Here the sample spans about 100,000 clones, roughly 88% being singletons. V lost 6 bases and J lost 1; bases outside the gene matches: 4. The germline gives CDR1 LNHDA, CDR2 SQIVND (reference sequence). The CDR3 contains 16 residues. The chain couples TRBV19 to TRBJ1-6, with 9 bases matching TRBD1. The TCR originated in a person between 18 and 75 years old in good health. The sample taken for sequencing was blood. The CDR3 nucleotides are TGTGCCAGTAGGGACAGGGGAAGGTCCTATAATTCACCCCTCCACTTT. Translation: CASRDRGRSYNSPLHF. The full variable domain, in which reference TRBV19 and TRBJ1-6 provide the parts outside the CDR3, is DGGITQSPKYLFRKEGQNVTLSCEQNLNHDAMYWYRQDPGQGLRLIYYSQIVNDFQKGDIAEGYSVSREKKESFPLTVTSAQKNPTAFYLCASRDRGRSYNSPLHFGNGTRLTVT.